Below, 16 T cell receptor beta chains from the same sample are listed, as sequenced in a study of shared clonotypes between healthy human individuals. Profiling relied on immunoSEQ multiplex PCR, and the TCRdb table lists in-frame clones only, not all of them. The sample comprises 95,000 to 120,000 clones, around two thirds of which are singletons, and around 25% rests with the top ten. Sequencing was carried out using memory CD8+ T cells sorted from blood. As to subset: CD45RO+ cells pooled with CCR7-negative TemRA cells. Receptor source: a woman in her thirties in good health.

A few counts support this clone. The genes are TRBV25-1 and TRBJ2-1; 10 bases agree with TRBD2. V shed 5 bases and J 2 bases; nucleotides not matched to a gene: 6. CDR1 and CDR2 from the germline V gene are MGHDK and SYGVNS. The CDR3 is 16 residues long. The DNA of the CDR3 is TGTGCCAGCAGTACGGGGACTAGCGTCGCCTACAATGAGCAGTTCTTC. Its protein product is CASSTGTSVAYNEQFF.

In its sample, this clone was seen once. DNA for the CDR3: TGTGCCAGCAGCTTAGCGCAGCAGCCGATCGCCTATGGCTACACCTTC. Translating gives CASSLAQQPIAYGYTF. The J gene is TRBJ1-2, the V gene TRBV7-8, with no clear D. Trimming cost V 0 bases and J 4 bases, with 15 bases left between them. The germline gives CDR1 SGHVS, CDR2 FQNEAQ. The CDR3 is 16 amino acids.

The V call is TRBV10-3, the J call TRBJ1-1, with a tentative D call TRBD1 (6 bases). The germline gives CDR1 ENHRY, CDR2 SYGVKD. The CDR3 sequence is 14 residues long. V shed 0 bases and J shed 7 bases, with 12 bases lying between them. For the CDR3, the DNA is TGTGCCATCAGTGAGTCACCCGGGGGCAGTGAAGCTTTCTTT. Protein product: CAISESPGGSEAFF.

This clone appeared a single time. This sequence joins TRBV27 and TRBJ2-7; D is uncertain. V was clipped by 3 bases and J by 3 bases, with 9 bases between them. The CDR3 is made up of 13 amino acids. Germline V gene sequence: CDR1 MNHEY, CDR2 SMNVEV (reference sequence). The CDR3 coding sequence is TGTGCCAGCAGTTTTGGACGGCGCTACGAGCAGTACTTC. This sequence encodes CASSFGRRYEQYF.

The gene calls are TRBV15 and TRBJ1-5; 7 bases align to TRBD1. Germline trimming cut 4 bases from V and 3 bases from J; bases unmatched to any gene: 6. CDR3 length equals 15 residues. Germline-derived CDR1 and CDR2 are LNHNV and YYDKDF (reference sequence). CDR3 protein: CATSMGTADNQPQHF. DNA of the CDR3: TGTGCCACCAGCATGGGGACAGCTGACAATCAGCCCCAGCATTTT.

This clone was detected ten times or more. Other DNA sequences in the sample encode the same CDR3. CDR3 DNA: TGTGCCAGCACTCATCTAGCGGGAGAGGGCAATGAGCAGTTCTTC. Its translation is CASTHLAGEGNEQFF. The V gene is TRBV6-4, the J gene TRBJ2-1; 10 nucleotides agree with TRBD2. Per the germline V gene, CDR1 is MRHNA and CDR2 is SNTAGT. The ends lost 7 bases at V and 6 bases at J; junction bases unmatched: 9. CDR3 length equals 15 residues.

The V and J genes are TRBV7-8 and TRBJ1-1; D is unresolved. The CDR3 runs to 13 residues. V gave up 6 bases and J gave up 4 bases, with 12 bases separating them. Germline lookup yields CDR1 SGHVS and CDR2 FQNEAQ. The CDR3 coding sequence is TGTGCCAGCAGTCGGACCCTTGGCACTGAAGCTTTCTTT. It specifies CASSRTLGTEAFF.

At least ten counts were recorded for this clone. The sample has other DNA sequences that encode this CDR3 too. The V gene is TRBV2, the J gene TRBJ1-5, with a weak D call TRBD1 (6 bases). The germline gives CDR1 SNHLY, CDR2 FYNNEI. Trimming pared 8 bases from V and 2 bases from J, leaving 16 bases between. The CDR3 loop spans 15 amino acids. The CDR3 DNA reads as TGTGCCAGCCGTCTCGCGGGGGGCGGCAATCAGCCCCAGCATTTT. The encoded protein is CASRLAGGGNQPQHF.

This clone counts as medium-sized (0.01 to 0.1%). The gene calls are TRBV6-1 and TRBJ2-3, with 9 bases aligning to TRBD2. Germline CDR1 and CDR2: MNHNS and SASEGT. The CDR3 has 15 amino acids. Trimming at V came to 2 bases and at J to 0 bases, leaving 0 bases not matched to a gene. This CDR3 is CASSELAGSTDTQYF. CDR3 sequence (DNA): TGTGCCAGCAGTGAACTAGCGGGAAGCACAGATACGCAGTATTTT.

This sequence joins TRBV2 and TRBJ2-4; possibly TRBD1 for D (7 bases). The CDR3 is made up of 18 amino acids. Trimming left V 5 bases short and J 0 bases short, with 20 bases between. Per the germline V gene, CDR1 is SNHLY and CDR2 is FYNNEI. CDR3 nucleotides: TGTGCCAGCAGTAATAGACAGGGAGGTGGAGGAGCCAAAAACATTCAGTACTTC. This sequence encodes CASSNRQGGGGAKNIQYF.

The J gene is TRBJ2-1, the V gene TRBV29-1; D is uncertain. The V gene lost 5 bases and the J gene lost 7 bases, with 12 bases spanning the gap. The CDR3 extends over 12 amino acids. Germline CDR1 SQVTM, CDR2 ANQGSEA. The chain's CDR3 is CSVRPLGNEQFF. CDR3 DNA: TGCAGCGTTCGGCCCCTCGGGAATGAGCAGTTCTTC.

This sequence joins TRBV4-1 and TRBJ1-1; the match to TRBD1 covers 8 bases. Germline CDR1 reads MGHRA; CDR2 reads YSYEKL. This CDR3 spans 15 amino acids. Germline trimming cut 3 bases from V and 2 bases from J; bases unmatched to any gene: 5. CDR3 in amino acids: CASSQGTGANTEAFF. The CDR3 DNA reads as TGCGCCAGCAGCCAGGGGACAGGAGCTAACACTGAAGCTTTCTTT.

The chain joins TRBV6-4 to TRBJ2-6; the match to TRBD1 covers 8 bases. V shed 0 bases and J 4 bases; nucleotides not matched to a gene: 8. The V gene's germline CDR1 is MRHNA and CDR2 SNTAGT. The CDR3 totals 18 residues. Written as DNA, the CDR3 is TGTGCCAGCAGTGACTCAACAGGGGGATCTGACGGGGCCAACGTCCTGACTTTC. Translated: CASSDSTGGSDGANVLTF.

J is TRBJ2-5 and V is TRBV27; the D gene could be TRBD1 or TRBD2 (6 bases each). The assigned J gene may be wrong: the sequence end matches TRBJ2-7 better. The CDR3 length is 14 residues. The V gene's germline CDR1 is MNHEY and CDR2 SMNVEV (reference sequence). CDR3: CASTSGALSYEQYF. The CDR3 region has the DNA TGTGCCAGCACCTCGGGGGCCCTGTCCTACGAGCAGTACTTC.

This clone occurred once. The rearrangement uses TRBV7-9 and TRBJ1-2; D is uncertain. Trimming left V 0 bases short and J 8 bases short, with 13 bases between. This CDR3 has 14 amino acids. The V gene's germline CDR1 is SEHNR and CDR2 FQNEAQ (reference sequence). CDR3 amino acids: CASSLAAVVTGYTF. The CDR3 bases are TGTGCCAGCAGCTTAGCGGCTGTCGTTACAGGCTACACCTTC.

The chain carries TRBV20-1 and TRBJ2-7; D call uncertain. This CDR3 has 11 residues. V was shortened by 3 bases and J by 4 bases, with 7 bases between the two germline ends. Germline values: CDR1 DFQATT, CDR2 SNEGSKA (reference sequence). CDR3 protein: CSARLEYEQYF. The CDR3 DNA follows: TGCAGTGCTAGGCTGGAGTACGAGCAGTACTTC.